This T cell receptor (beta chain) was captured by sequencing in a study of cytotoxic CD8 clonotypes in ibrutinib-treated CLL. Across the whole study: Median treatment time before response sampling was approximately twelve months, range 6 to 36. Notes on the study in general: Sample timing was unmatched between remission and later-progressing patients; lymph nodes unstudied.

Within the sample, this clone is medium-sized. What it binds is not known. This CDR3 comprises 13 residues. From germline, CDR1 is SGHRS and CDR2 YFSETQ. V lost 5 bases and J 3 bases, leaving 11 bases between the germline ends. TCRdb keeps only in-frame clones here, not all; method: immunoSEQ multiplex PCR. In the table there are about 60,000 clones, 45% to 70% of which are singletons. This chain joins TRBV5-1 and TRBJ1-1; D gene ambiguous. Here the sequenced sample was PBMCs, taken after 24 months of ibrutinib treatment. The receptor was derived from a human donor with chronic lymphocytic leukemia. This chain's CDR3 is CASSGSLDTEAFF. CDR3 sequence (DNA): TGCGCCAGCAGTGGCTCGTTGGACACTGAAGCTTTCTTT.